This entry lists 11 T cell receptor beta chains sequenced from one sample in a study of shared clonotypes between healthy human individuals. Only in-frame clones appear in the TCRdb table, and some are missing; sequencing was by immunoSEQ multiplex PCR. The sample holds roughly 520,000 clones, 95% to 96% seen once. The sequenced sample consisted of naive CD4+ T cells sorted from blood. Subset: CD45RA+ positively selected. The receptors stem from a woman aged 25 to 39 in good health.

The V gene is TRBV19, the J gene TRBJ2-1; no reliable D call. Trimming shortened V by 3 bases and J by 10 bases, and 10 bases separated the two germline ends. This CDR3 has 12 amino acids. Germline CDR1 is LNHDA and CDR2 is SQIVND (reference sequence). The chain's CDR3 is CASSIQGREQFF. The CDR3 DNA sequence: TGTGCCAGTAGTATTCAAGGGCGCGAGCAGTTCTTC.

V is TRBV19 and J is TRBJ2-1; TRBD1 aligns across 8 bases. Germline CDR1 reads LNHDA; CDR2 reads SQIVND (reference sequence). Unmatched junction bases numbered 3, after V lost 8 bases and J lost 6 bases. The CDR3 extends over 12 amino acids. CDR3 in DNA: TGTGCCAGTTCGACAGGGGCCAATGAGCAGTTCTTC. It is translated as CASSTGANEQFF.

The CDR3 here is CASRSAGGGTGELFF. CDR3 nucleotides: TGCGCCAGCAGGTCAGCGGGAGGGGGGACCGGGGAGCTGTTTTTT. The chain joins TRBV4-1 to TRBJ2-2; 10 nucleotides line up with TRBD2. The germline V gene has CDR1 MGHRA and CDR2 YSYEKL. After removal of 6 bases from V and 5 bases from J, the junction contained 6 bases not matched to a gene. This CDR3 is built from 15 residues.

The chain carries TRBV28 and TRBJ2-4; possible D gene TRBD1, 5 bases. V lost 3 bases to trimming and J lost 2 bases, with 14 bases between them. The CDR3 has 16 residues. Germline V gives CDR1 MDHEN, CDR2 SYDVKM. The CDR3 sequence: CASSLTQGISKNIQYF. Written as DNA, the CDR3 is TGTGCCAGCAGTTTGACCCAGGGTATTTCCAAAAACATTCAGTACTTC.

As DNA, the CDR3 is TGTGCCAGCAGCCACAGCCGAGACGGCTCGAATCAGCCCCAGCATTTT. Its translation: CASSHSRDGSNQPQHF. The J gene is TRBJ1-5, the V gene TRBV7-8; D remains unclear. The CDR3 has 16 residues. Germline CDR1 is SGHVS and CDR2 is FQNEAQ. The V end was cut by 5 bases, the J end by 4 bases, with 18 bases between. Looking up the rest from reference TRBV7-8 and TRBJ1-5 gives the full variable domain: GAGVSQSPRYKVAKRGQDVALRCDPISGHVSLFWYQQALGQGPEFLTYFQNEAQLDKSGLPSDRFFAERPEGSVSTLKIQRTQQEDSAVYLCASSHSRDGSNQPQHFGDGTRLSIL.

This clone came up once. V usage is TRBV29-1 and J usage is TRBJ2-7; D gene unclear. Germline CDR1 SQVTM, CDR2 ANQGSEA. The CDR3 has 13 amino acids. V lost 3 bases to trimming and J lost 1 base, with 10 bases between them. CDR3 coding DNA: TGCAGCGTTGATGGGCGGAGATCCTACGAGCAGTACTTC. Translating it yields CSVDGRRSYEQYF.

The rearrangement uses TRBV14 and TRBJ2-1, with a weak D call TRBD2 (5 bases). This CDR3 has 16 amino acids. Germline V gene sequence: CDR1 SGHDN, CDR2 FVKESK. Trimming removed 0 bases at V and 6 bases at J, with 15 bases between. CDR3 region: CASSQDSPLGGNEQFF. In DNA, the CDR3 is TGTGCCAGCAGCCAAGATTCCCCTCTAGGAGGCAATGAGCAGTTCTTC. The variable domain in full, with the rest retrieved from reference TRBV14 and TRBJ2-1, is EAGVTQFPSHSVIEKGQTVTLRCDPISGHDNLYWYRRVMGKEIKFLLHFVKESKQDESGMPNNRFLAERTGGTYSTLKVQPAELEDSGVYFCASSQDSPLGGNEQFFGPGTRLTVL.

This clone appeared a single time. The CDR3 nucleotides are TGCGCCAGCAGCCTACTAGCGGGAACTTCGGCTCTCTACGAGCAGTACTTC. It encodes CASSLLAGTSALYEQYF. The J gene is TRBJ2-7, the V gene TRBV5-1; 10 bases are a match to TRBD2. V lost 4 bases and J lost 3; bases outside the gene matches: 13. Germline V gene sequence: CDR1 SGHRS, CDR2 YFSETQ. CDR3 length: 17 residues.

The chain combines TRBV5-4 with TRBJ2-3; 11 nucleotides line up with TRBD2. V trimming: 2 bases; J trimming: 0 bases; junction bases outside the gene matches: 2. The CDR3 loop spans 16 amino acids. The germline V gene encodes CDR1 SGHNT and CDR2 YYREEE (reference sequence). The CDR3 coding sequence is TGTGCCAGCAGCTTTGGGACTAGCGGAAGCACAGATACGCAGTATTTT. It translates to CASSFGTSGSTDTQYF. Together with reference TRBV5-4 and TRBJ2-3, the CDR3 gives the full variable domain: ETGVTQSPTHLIKTRGQQVTLRCSSQSGHNTVSWYQQALGQGPQFIFQYYREEENGRGNFPPRFSGLQFPNYSSELNVNALELDDSALYLCASSFGTSGSTDTQYFGPGTRLTVL.

The chain links TRBV11-2 to TRBJ2-6, with 7 bases aligning to TRBD2. The CDR3 contains 17 residues. J was trimmed by 4 bases and V by 0 bases; bases with no gene match: 6. Germline loops: CDR1 SGHAT, CDR2 FQNNGV. CDR3 bases: TGTGCCAGCAGCTTAGATGGGAGGGCTGCCGGGGCCAACGTCCTGACTTTC. Amino acid sequence: CASSLDGRAAGANVLTF.

The chain uses TRBV6-5 and TRBJ1-4; D is unclear. Trimming left V 0 bases short and J 3 bases short, with 8 bases between. The germline V gene encodes CDR1 MNHEY and CDR2 SVGAGI. The CDR3 spans 15 residues. The CDR3 nucleotides are TGTGCCAGCAGTTACTCAGGACGTGCTAATGAAAAACTGTTTTTT. It encodes CASSYSGRANEKLFF.